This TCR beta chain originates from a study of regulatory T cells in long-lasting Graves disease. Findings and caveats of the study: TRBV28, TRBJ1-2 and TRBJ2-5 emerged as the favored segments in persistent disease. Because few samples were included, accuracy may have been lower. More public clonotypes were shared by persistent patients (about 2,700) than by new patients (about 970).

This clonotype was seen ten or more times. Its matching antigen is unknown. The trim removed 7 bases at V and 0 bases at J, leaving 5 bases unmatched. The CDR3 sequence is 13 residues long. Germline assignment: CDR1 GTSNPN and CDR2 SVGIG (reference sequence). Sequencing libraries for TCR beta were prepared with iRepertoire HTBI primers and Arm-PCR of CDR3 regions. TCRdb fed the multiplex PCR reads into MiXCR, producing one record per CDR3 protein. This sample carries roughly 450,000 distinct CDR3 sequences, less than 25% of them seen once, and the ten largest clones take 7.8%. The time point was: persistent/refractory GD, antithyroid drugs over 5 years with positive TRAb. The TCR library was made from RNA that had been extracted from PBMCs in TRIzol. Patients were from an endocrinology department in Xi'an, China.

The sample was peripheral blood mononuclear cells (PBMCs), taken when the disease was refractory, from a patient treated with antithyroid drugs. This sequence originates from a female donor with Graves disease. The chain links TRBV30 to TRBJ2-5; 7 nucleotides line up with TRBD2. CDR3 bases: TGTGCCTCAACCAGCGGGAACCAAGAGACCCAGTACTTC. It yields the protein CASTSGNQETQYF.